Listed here are 18 T cell receptor beta chains from one sample, sequenced in a study of shared clonotypes between healthy human individuals. Some clones are missing from TCRdb's copy, which holds only in-frame ones; the method was immunoSEQ multiplex PCR. Found here are roughly 2,500,000 clones, more than 85% of them singletons; the top ten hold 0.36%. The sample comprised naive CD4+ T cells from PBMCs. Subset of the sample: CD45RA+ positively selected. The source is a man between 18 and 29 years old in good health. Some clones in this sample may be carry-over from other donors' samples.

The gene calls are TRBV9 and TRBJ2-5; 10 bases map to TRBD2. This CDR3 has 17 amino acids. Unmatched junction bases numbered 9, after V lost 0 bases and J lost 4 bases. Germline V gene sequence: CDR1 SGDLS, CDR2 YYNGEE. DNA for the CDR3: TGTGCCAGCAGCGTAGGAGGGCTAGCGGGGGCGCGAGAGACCCAGTACTTC. It is translated as CASSVGGLAGARETQYF.

This chain links TRBV2 with TRBJ2-1; D possibly corresponds to TRBD1 (7 bases). The ends were cut back, 6 bases at V and 13 bases at J, with 22 bases in the middle. Germline V lookup: CDR1 SNHLY, CDR2 FYNNEI. The CDR3 covers 14 residues. The CDR3 region has the DNA TGTGCCAGCAGGGAGAGCAGCGACAGGGACTTTCAGTTCTTC. Translating it yields CASRESSDRDFQFF.

Turning to this clone: Other DNA sequences in this sample translate to the same CDR3. This rearrangement joins TRBV5-1 to TRBJ2-5, with 13 bases fitting TRBD2. There are 15 residues in the CDR3. Germline V gene data show CDR1 as SGHRS and CDR2 as YFSETQ. V dropped 5 bases and J dropped 2; count of bases not matched to a gene: 3. The CDR3 reads CASSLLAGGQETQYF. The CDR3 DNA sequence: TGCGCCAGCAGTTTACTAGCGGGAGGGCAAGAGACCCAGTACTTC.

This chain connects TRBV7-9 to TRBJ2-7; 7 nucleotides line up with TRBD1. After removal of 2 bases from V and 3 bases from J, the junction contained 4 bases not matched to a gene. The CDR3 length is 14 residues. Germline CDR1 is SEHNR and CDR2 is FQNEAQ (reference sequence). The CDR3 sequence is CASSLSGGRYEQYF. The CDR3 DNA is TGTGCCAGCAGCTTATCAGGGGGTCGCTACGAGCAGTACTTC.

The rearrangement links TRBV9 to TRBJ2-1, with 8 bases aligning to TRBD1. V shed 1 base and J 0 bases; nucleotides not matched to a gene: 6. In germline, CDR1 is SGDLS, CDR2 YYNGEE. This CDR3 spans 17 amino acids. CDR3 nucleotides: TGTGCCAGCAGCGTACCTCCAGGGGGCGCCTCCTACAATGAGCAGTTCTTC. Translated: CASSVPPGGASYNEQFF.

About this clone itself: The identical CDR3 is also encoded by other nucleotide sequences in the sample. This chain joins TRBV7-2 and TRBJ2-2; no reliable D call. The CDR3 has 12 amino acids. Germline V lookup: CDR1 SGHTA, CDR2 FQGNSA. The germline V and J ends were trimmed by 2 bases and 7 bases, with 5 bases remaining between them. CDR3 DNA sequence: TGTGCCAGCAGCTTATTTGGCGGGGAGCTGTTTTTT. Encoded protein: CASSLFGGELFF.

The gene calls are TRBV7-9 and TRBJ1-5; D may be TRBD1 (5 bases). CDR3 length: 17 amino acids. Trimming stripped 0 bases from V and 7 bases from J, with 19 bases between. Germline values: CDR1 SEHNR, CDR2 FQNEAQ (reference sequence). CDR3 DNA sequence: TGTGCCAGCAGCTTAGCGCGAGATCCAGGGTCACACCAGCCCCAGCATTTT. Translating it yields CASSLARDPGSHQPQHF.

J is TRBJ2-7 and V is TRBV5-4; 14 nucleotides agree with TRBD2. Per germline, CDR1 SGHNT and CDR2 YYREEE (reference sequence). The V gene end was trimmed by 1 base and the J gene end by 0 bases; junction bases not matched to a gene: 3. The CDR3 runs to 17 residues. This CDR3 is CASSLRTSGRSSYEQYF. In nucleotides, the CDR3 is TGTGCCAGCAGCTTGAGGACTAGCGGGAGGAGCTCCTACGAGCAGTACTTC.

To note about this clone: This CDR3 is also generated by other DNA sequences in the sample. This sequence joins TRBV30 and TRBJ1-5, with D possibly being TRBD1 (6 bases). Germline V CDR1 and CDR2: GTSNPN, SVGIG (reference sequence). The CDR3 is 13 residues long. The germline V and J ends were trimmed by 1 base and 2 bases, with 6 bases remaining between them. CDR3 sequence: CAWSGQGNQPQHF. CDR3 coding DNA: TGTGCCTGGAGTGGACAGGGCAATCAGCCCCAGCATTTT.

The chain uses TRBV18 and TRBJ2-5, with 11 nucleotides matching TRBD2. The CDR3 contains 16 residues. The ends lost 6 bases at V and 2 bases at J; junction bases unmatched: 8. Germline V gene data show CDR1 as KGHSH and CDR2 as LQKENI. The CDR3 sequence is CASSRSGRADQETQYF. The CDR3 nucleotides read TGTGCCAGCTCGCGTAGCGGGAGGGCCGATCAAGAGACCCAGTACTTC.

V usage is TRBV5-1 and J usage is TRBJ2-3; D not certain. Germline V lookup: CDR1 SGHRS, CDR2 YFSETQ. The CDR3 length is 15 residues. Trimming removed 4 bases at V and 0 bases at J, with 12 bases between. CDR3 amino acids: CASSGRPGSTDTQYF. The CDR3 DNA reads TGCGCCAGCAGCGGACGACCGGGTAGCACAGATACGCAGTATTTT.

V is TRBV5-1 and J is TRBJ1-1; D gene uncertain. The germline gives CDR1 SGHRS, CDR2 YFSETQ. Trimming took 0 bases from V and 4 from J, leaving 16 bases between them. The CDR3 has 16 residues. CDR3 sequence (DNA): TGCGCCAGCAGCTTGGCCTTTTGGGAGGGTGGCACTGAAGCTTTCTTT. Its translation: CASSLAFWEGGTEAFF.

This chain's CDR3 is CASSQAVSDEQYF. The CDR3 DNA follows: TGTGCCAGCAGCCAAGCAGTTTCGGACGAGCAGTACTTC. V gene TRBV4-2 combines with J gene TRBJ2-7; D uncertain. Germline CDR1 is LGHNA and CDR2 is YNFKEQ. The CDR3 runs 13 residues. The V gene lost 1 base and the J gene lost 5 bases, with 9 bases spanning the gap.

This chain joins TRBV9 and TRBJ2-7; 15 bases map to TRBD2. This CDR3 has 17 amino acids. Trimming cost V 1 base and J 6 bases; bases outside gene matches: 8. CDR1 and CDR2 (germline): SGDLS, YYNGEE. CDR3 sequence reads: CASSVPIRTSGRAEQYF. CDR3 nucleotide sequence: TGTGCCAGCAGCGTACCCATTCGGACTAGCGGGAGGGCCGAGCAGTACTTC. Variable domain in full (rest from reference TRBV9 and TRBJ2-7): DSGVTQTPKHLITATGQRVTLRCSPRSGDLSVYWYQQSLDQGLQFLIQYYNGEERAKGNILERFSAQQFPDLHSELNLSSLELGDSALYFCASSVPIRTSGRAEQYFGPGTRLTVT.

The chain joins TRBV14 to TRBJ2-2; tentative D call: TRBD1 (7 bases). The V gene lost 4 bases and the J gene lost 3 bases, with 9 bases spanning the gap. This CDR3 contains 14 residues. CDR1 SGHDN and CDR2 FVKESK come from the germline V gene. CDR3 amino acids: CASSRGTDTGELFF. The CDR3 DNA is TGTGCCAGCAGCCGCGGGACAGACACCGGGGAGCTGTTTTTT.

The V call is TRBV27, the J call TRBJ2-7; the D gene could be TRBD1 or TRBD2 (6 bases each). The CDR3 runs 17 residues. Germline-derived CDR1 and CDR2 are MNHEY and SMNVEV (reference sequence). V lost 6 bases, J lost 4 bases, and 25 bases lay in between. The CDR3: CASSGGTEGTTFYEQYF. CDR3 coding DNA: TGTGCCAGCAGCGGAGGGACGGAAGGGACAACCTTTTACGAGCAGTACTTC.

This clone has a single count. The chain is built from TRBV10-1 and TRBJ2-6, with D perhaps TRBD2 (6 bases). This CDR3 is 16 amino acids long. Germline V lookup: CDR1 WNHNN, CDR2 SYGVQD (reference sequence). Trimming stripped 4 bases from V and 0 bases from J, with 10 bases between. The CDR3 protein is CASSGLTSSGANVLTF. DNA of the CDR3: TGCGCCAGCAGTGGACTGACTAGCTCTGGGGCCAACGTCCTGACTTTC.

The rearrangement joins TRBV27 to TRBJ1-1; unclear D gene. V was pared by 1 base and J by 4 bases, with 10 bases between. Germline CDR1 is MNHEY and CDR2 is SMNVEV (reference sequence). The CDR3 is 14 residues long. CDR3 in amino acids: CASSLFRVGTEAFF. CDR3 sequence (DNA): TGTGCCAGCAGTTTATTTAGGGTGGGCACTGAAGCTTTCTTT.